This T cell receptor (beta chain) originates from a study of blood T cell repertoires in COVID-19. Original analysis: Amplification with reference gene primers provided the estimates of nucleated cell counts. Generated by immunoSEQ multiplex PCR, the TCRdb table keeps only in-frame clones and is missing some. Clone size and V and J calls were adopted from that table, with D and trimming inferred from the DNA. The sample has around 210,000 clones; 89% are singletons. Trimming cost V 6 bases and J 4 bases, with 6 bases left between them. The CDR3 length is 11 residues. The germline V gene encodes CDR1 MNHEY and CDR2 SVGAGI.

Sequenced sample: PBMCs or T cells enriched from blood (not recorded which). The receptor comes from a woman under 30 who had recovered from COVID-19. This sequence joins TRBV6-5 and TRBJ1-2; D is perhaps TRBD1 (5 bases). Here the CDR3 DNA reads TGTGCCAGCAGGACAGTCTATGGCTACACCTTC. This gives the protein CASRTVYGYTF.